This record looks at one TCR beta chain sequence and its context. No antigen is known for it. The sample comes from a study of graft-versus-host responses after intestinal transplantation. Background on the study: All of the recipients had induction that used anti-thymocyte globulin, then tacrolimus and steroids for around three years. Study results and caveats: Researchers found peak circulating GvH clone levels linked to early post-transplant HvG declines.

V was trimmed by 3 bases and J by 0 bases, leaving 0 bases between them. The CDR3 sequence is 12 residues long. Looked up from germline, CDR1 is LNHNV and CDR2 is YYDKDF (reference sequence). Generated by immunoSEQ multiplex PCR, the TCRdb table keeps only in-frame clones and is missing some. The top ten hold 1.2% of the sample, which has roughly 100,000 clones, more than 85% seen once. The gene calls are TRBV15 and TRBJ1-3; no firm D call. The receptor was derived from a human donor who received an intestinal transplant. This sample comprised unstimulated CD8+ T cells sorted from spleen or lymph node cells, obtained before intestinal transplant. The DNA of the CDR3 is TGTGCCACCAGCAGCTCTGGAAACACCATATATTTT. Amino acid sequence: CATSSSGNTIYF.